The present T cell receptor beta chain was sequenced within a study of blood T cells in healthy people across ages. This clonotype was observed a few times. Using a J-beta primer mix together with a sample-barcoded 5' primer, a second PCR was run for roughly 7 to 11 cycles. TCRdb used MiXCR to reprocess the 5' RACE reads, holding one entry per CDR3 protein. Of roughly 1.5 million distinct CDR3 sequences listed, roughly two fifths are singletons. In germline, CDR1 is ENHRY, CDR2 SYGVKD. With 8 bases removed from V and 3 bases from J, the gap between germline ends came to 8 bases. CDR3 size: 11 residues.

This receptor was obtained from a woman under 30 in good health. The rearrangement uses TRBV10-3 and TRBJ2-7; D is ambiguous. The sequencing input was blood. CDR3 sequence: CAIGQDYEQYF. The CDR3 region has the DNA TGTGCCATCGGGCAGGACTACGAGCAGTACTTC.